The next 12 T cell receptor beta chains were all read from a single sample in a study of cytomegalovirus exposure and HLA in healthy donors. Researchers ran the PCR with 60 Vbeta and 13 Jbeta primers. Using immunoSEQ multiplex PCR, the repertoire was profiled, and TCRdb retains in-frame clones only, with some absent. This sample has 150,000 to 200,000 clones, with about 74% found just once. Sequencing was performed on PBMCs. These receptors all come from a male donor in good health and CMV-seronegative.

The rearrangement joins TRBV5-6 to TRBJ1-5; D is undetermined. The CDR3 loop spans 13 amino acids. Trimming shortened V by 2 bases and J by 2 bases, and 5 bases separated the two germline ends. Germline loops: CDR1 SGHDT, CDR2 YYEEEE. For the CDR3, the DNA is TGTGCCAGCAGCTTCCGGGGCAATCAGCCCCAGCATTTT. It codes for CASSFRGNQPQHF.

The chain uses TRBV7-2 and TRBJ2-5, with 7 bases aligning to TRBD2. The tail of the sequence fits TRBJ2-7 better, so the J call may be wrong. CDR1 SGHTA and CDR2 FQGNSA come from the germline V gene. The CDR3 runs 14 residues. This CDR3 is CASSLASGMGEQYF. In DNA, the CDR3 is TGTGCCAGCAGCTTAGCCAGCGGGATGGGCGAGCAGTACTTC.

The chain employs TRBV7-9 and TRBJ1-2; D is possibly TRBD1 (5 bases). V lost 6 bases, J lost 8 bases, and 16 bases lay in between. The length of the CDR3 is 13 residues. Germline CDR1 is SEHNR and CDR2 is FQNEAQ (reference sequence). The chain's CDR3 is CASRFTGQGGYTF. The CDR3 nucleotides read TGTGCCAGCAGATTCACAGGTCAGGGAGGCTACACCTTC. Full variable domain (remainder filled in from reference TRBV7-9 and TRBJ1-2): DTGVSQNPRHKITKRGQNVTFRCDPISEHNRLYWYRQTLGQGPEFLTYFQNEAQLEKSRLLSDRFSAERPKGSFSTLEIQRTEQGDSAMYLCASRFTGQGGYTFGSGTRLTVV.

The chain joins TRBV7-9 to TRBJ1-4; D not resolved. There are 16 residues in the CDR3. Germline V CDR1 and CDR2: SEHNR, FQNEAQ (reference sequence). V gave up 5 bases and J gave up 4 bases, with 17 bases separating them. As DNA, the CDR3 is TGTGCCAGCAGCGGGTGGGCAGCCGGTATTAATGAAAAACTGTTTTTT. It specifies CASSGWAAGINEKLFF.

V usage is TRBV2 and J usage is TRBJ1-2; 10 bases align to TRBD1. J was trimmed by 4 bases and V by 7 bases; bases with no gene match: 12. CDR3 length equals 16 residues. The germline V gene encodes CDR1 SNHLY and CDR2 FYNNEI. Written as DNA, the CDR3 is TGTGCCAGCATTAGGGACAGGGGCAGTATTCGCTATGGCTACACCTTC. Residues: CASIRDRGSIRYGYTF.

CDR3 nucleotide sequence: TGTGCCAGCAGTGAAGAGGGCAGGGGGATAAGCAATCAGCCCCAGCATTTT. It codes for CASSEEGRGISNQPQHF. The chain joins TRBV2 to TRBJ1-5; TRBD1 matches at 7 bases. CDR1 and CDR2 from the germline V gene are SNHLY and FYNNEI. Trimming cost V 1 base and J 1 base; bases outside gene matches: 7. The CDR3 is 17 amino acids.

This clone was counted between two and nine times. The chain combines TRBV28 with TRBJ2-6; 13 bases match TRBD2. The germline gives CDR1 MDHEN, CDR2 SYDVKM. The CDR3 contains 18 residues. Trimming cost V 4 bases and J 1 base; bases outside gene matches: 4. DNA of the CDR3: TGTGCCAGCAGTTCCCAGACTAGCGGGAGGTCTGGGGCCAACGTCCTGACTTTC. It specifies CASSSQTSGRSGANVLTF.

Concerning this clone: Within the sample, other DNA sequences also encode this same CDR3. The chain carries TRBV27 and TRBJ2-3; 11 bases are a match to TRBD2. V was clipped by 6 bases and J by 1 base; unmatched bases: 0. This CDR3 contains 14 residues. The germline V gene has CDR1 MNHEY and CDR2 SMNVEV (reference sequence). DNA of the CDR3: TGTGCCAGCAGGGGACTAGCGGGCACAGATACGCAGTATTTT. Protein product: CASRGLAGTDTQYF.

V gene TRBV4-1 combines with J gene TRBJ1-5; 7 bases line up with TRBD1. This CDR3 spans 16 amino acids. With V trimmed by 0 bases and J by 2 bases, 4 bases remained unmatched. CDR1 MGHRA and CDR2 YSYEKL come from the germline V gene. The CDR3, as DNA: TGCGCCAGCAGCCAAGAAGGCCAGGGGGGCAATCAGCCCCAGCATTTT. Protein sequence: CASSQEGQGGNQPQHF.

The chain couples TRBV7-2 to TRBJ2-1, with D maybe TRBD1 (7 bases). The CDR3 is 15 amino acids. Trimming took 7 bases from V and 7 from J, leaving 20 bases between them. Germline values: CDR1 SGHTA, CDR2 FQGNSA. The chain's CDR3 is CASTGGLEASNEQFF. CDR3 bases: TGTGCCAGCACAGGGGGGCTAGAGGCAAGTAATGAGCAGTTCTTC.

This clone came up a few times. CDR3 amino acids: CASSPIAGISYEQYF. The CDR3 DNA follows: TGTGCCAGCAGCCCGATAGCGGGAATCTCCTACGAGCAGTACTTC. The V call is TRBV7-8, the J call TRBJ2-7; 8 bases match TRBD2. CDR1 and CDR2 (germline): SGHVS, FQNEAQ. The V gene end was trimmed by 5 bases and the J gene end by 0 bases; junction bases not matched to a gene: 6. This CDR3 region has 15 residues.

The rearrangement links TRBV14 to TRBJ2-5, with D maybe TRBD2 (6 bases). Germline-derived CDR1 and CDR2 are SGHDN and FVKESK. The CDR3 runs to 14 residues. V dropped 4 bases and J dropped 2 bases, with 11 bases sitting between them. DNA for the CDR3: TGTGCCAGCAGCCCGGCGGGGCAGCAAGAGACCCAGTACTTC. Translating gives CASSPAGQQETQYF.